This T cell receptor (beta chain) comes out of a study of blood T cell repertoires in COVID-19. Study context: Samples of COVID-19 (acute and convalescent) were obtained from the United States, Italy and Spain. Sources were T cells, B-cell-depleted T cells, or PBMCs; the material itself was cDNA or gDNA.

Per the original methods: Reference gene primer amplification yielded estimated nucleated cell counts. The assay was immunoSEQ multiplex PCR, and TCRdb's table has in-frame clones only and misses some. That table is the source of V, J and clone size, and D and trimming were worked out from the DNA. This table has 290,000 or so clones, over 75% appearing once. The CDR3 runs 14 residues. Germline values: CDR1 SGDLS, CDR2 YYNGEE. The V gene lost 0 bases and the J gene lost 6 bases, with 11 bases spanning the gap. Input material: peripheral blood. The gene calls are TRBV9 and TRBJ2-3, with D maybe TRBD2 (6 bases). The sequence was collected from a man aged 45-60 years with active or convalescent COVID-19. The CDR3 is CASSVGGAPDTQYF. The CDR3 DNA reads TGTGCCAGCAGCGTAGGCGGGGCCCCCGATACGCAGTATTTT.